The T cell receptor (beta chain) under discussion was sequenced for a study of blood T cell repertoires in COVID-19. Per the original methods: Cell counts per sample came from amplifying reference gene primers. Only in-frame clones appear in the TCRdb table, and some are missing; sequencing was by immunoSEQ multiplex PCR. V and J calls and clone size are copied from that table; D and trimming were computed from the DNA. This sample has approximately 200,000 clones; approximately 90% occur once, and the top ten carry roughly 1.2%. The study drew participants aged 18 to 89 years from fewer than 30 US areas. The V and J ends lost 5 bases and 4 bases respectively, with 11 bases between them. This CDR3 region has 13 residues.

The clonotype comes from a man aged 25 to 40 who had recovered from COVID-19. V is TRBV12-3 or TRBV12-4 and J is TRBJ1-2; tentative D call: TRBD1 (5 bases). The sequenced material came from PBMCs or T cells enriched from blood (not recorded which). CDR3 bases: TGTGCCAGCAGTCCAAGGGACTCCTATGGCTACACCTTC. This codes for CASSPRDSYGYTF.